This TCR beta chain comes out of a study of CD8+ T cells in alopecia areata. Across the whole study: The drug, tofacitinib, lasted 6 to 18 months, followed by 6 months off drug.

A remark on this clone: No antigen is known for it.

Study-level results: In lesional scalp, particularly from alopecia totalis/universalis, clonality was higher than in normal scalp. TCR sharing was clearer in mice than between patients, perhaps partly owing to patient HLA diversity. Persistence in scalp and blood during tofacitinib was observed for many expanded lesional clones.

The sequencing template was cDNA reverse transcribed from extracted RNA. Some clones are missing from TCRdb's copy, which holds only in-frame ones; the method was immunoSEQ multiplex PCR. The profile shows some 240,000 clones, more than 45% of them singletons. Treatment: oral pan-JAK inhibitor, 5-10 mg twice daily. This CDR3 contains 14 residues. Per the germline V gene, CDR1 is KGHSH and CDR2 is LQKENI. V was shortened by 2 bases and J by 7 bases, with 12 bases between the two germline ends. The chain carries TRBV18 and TRBJ1-5; D is undetermined. This TCR was sampled from a human donor with alopecia areata. Material: CD4+ T cells sorted from blood, obtained at week 4, from a patient treated with tofacitinib. The CDR3 sequence is CASSPDGAEQPQHF. CDR3 bases: TGTGCCAGCTCACCAGACGGTGCGGAGCAGCCCCAGCATTTT.